The rows below give T cell receptor beta chains drawn from one sample of a study of cytomegalovirus exposure and HLA in healthy donors. Data came from immunoSEQ multiplex PCR; TCRdb stores just in-frame clones and leaves some out. Of approximately 150,000 clones detected, about two thirds appear once; the ten largest clones hold over 2%. The sample comprised PBMCs. The source is a man aged 40-55 years in good health and CMV-seronegative. Each CDR3 is given with its conserved first and last residue. D genes are given only for firm matches. Size tells how often a clone was seen (once, few, many) or the class of an expanded clone, and some rows leave it out.

- TRBJ2-7 TRBV6-5 - TGTGCCAGCAGTGACCGACAGGAGCAGTACTTC CASSDRQEQYF
few TRBJ2-5 TRBV5-6 - TGTGCCAGCAGCCCGGCCAGCGTACGAGAGACCCAGTACTTC CASSPASVRETQYF
- TRBJ1-2 TRBV14 - TGTGCCAGCAGCCAAGGGCAGAACTATGGCTACACCTTC CASSQGQNYGYTF
- TRBJ2-1 TRBV4-1 TRBD2 TGCGCCAGCAGCCAAGAGTTCCTAGCGGGAGGCATGTTCTTC CASSQEFLAGGMFF
- TRBJ1-5 TRBV5-1 - TGCGCCAGCAGCTTGGATGGAGGGACCGATCAGCCCCAGCATTTT CASSLDGGTDQPQHF
- TRBJ2-3 TRBV10-2 TRBD2 TGCGCCAGCAGTCGGACTAGCGGGGGCCTCGGGGTGGATACGCAGTATTTT CASSRTSGGLGVDTQYF
- TRBJ2-2 TRBV9 - TGTGCCAGCAGCGTGGGACAGAACACCGGGGAGCTGTTTTTT CASSVGQNTGELFF
- TRBJ2-7 TRBV27 - TGTGCCAGCAGAAGGACACGGACCCGGGAGCAGTACTTC CASRRTRTREQYF
- TRBJ2-7 TRBV5-4 - TGTGCCAGCACTCAGGCGGGGCGGGCCCTCTCCTACGAGCAGTACTTC CASTQAGRALSYEQYF
- TRBJ2-3 TRBV25-1 TRBD1 TGTGCCAGCAGTGAAGGACAGGGGTGGACAGATACGCAGTATTTT CASSEGQGWTDTQYF
- TRBJ2-5 TRBV27 - TGTGCCAGCAGTTCCAACAGGTTTCAAGAGACCCAGTACTTC CASSSNRFQETQYF
few TRBJ1-2 TRBV10-3 - TGTGCCATCACTCGGAGTAACGACGCCAACTATGGCTACACCTTC CAITRSNDANYGYTF
- TRBJ1-2 TRBV7-9 - TGTGCCAGCAGCTCAAACGGACACCTTGGCTACACCTTC CASSSNGHLGYTF
- TRBJ1-2 TRBV25-1 TRBD1 TGTGCCAGCAGTGGATCCTTGACAGGGGGCCGAGGCTACACCTTC CASSGSLTGGRGYTF
- TRBJ1-5 TRBV28 TRBD1 TGTGCCAGCAGCCAAAACAGGGGCGGCAATCAGCCCCAGCATTTT CASSQNRGGNQPQHF
- TRBJ1-1 TRBV5-5 - TGTGCCAGCAGCCCCAGGGGCGTAAACACTGAAGCTTTCTTT CASSPRGVNTEAFF
- TRBJ1-1 TRBV25-1 - TGTGCCAGCAGTGACAGGGTCCGCACTGAAGCTTTCTTT CASSDRVRTEAFF
- TRBJ2-2 TRBV6-6 TRBD1 TGTGCCAGCAGCGGCGACAGGGGCACCGGGGAGCTGTTTTTT CASSGDRGTGELFF
- TRBJ2-3 TRBV28 - TGTGCCAGCAGTTTTTTGGCGGACACAGATACGCAGTATTTT CASSFLADTDTQYF
- TRBJ1-5 TRBV5-4 TRBD1 TGTGCCAGCAGCTCCGGCGGGACAGGGGGTCAGCCCCAACATTTT CASSSGGTGGQPQHF
few TRBJ2-5 TRBV5-4 TRBD2 TGTGCCAGCAGGTACGGACTAGCGGGGGCCAAAGGGGAGACCCAGTACTTC CASRYGLAGAKGETQYF
- TRBJ1-5 TRBV7-2 - TGTGCCAGCCTCGACGGAGCGGGAGATGCAAATCAGCCCCAGCATTTT CASLDGAGDANQPQHF
few TRBJ2-7 TRBV4-1 - TGCGCCAGCAGCCAAGCAGTACAGGGCTACGAGCAGTACTTC CASSQAVQGYEQYF
few TRBJ1-2 TRBV6-5 - TGTGCCAGCAGCACCGGTGGGGCAGGGGCCTATGGCTACACCTTC CASSTGGAGAYGYTF
- TRBJ1-6 TRBV7-9 TRBD1 TGTGCCAGCAGCCAGTCGACAGGGACTAATTCACCCCTCCACTTT CASSQSTGTNSPLHF
- TRBJ2-5 TRBV9 - TGTGCCAGCAGCGTAGGTGTCCAGGGCGAGACCCAGTACTTC CASSVGVQGETQYF
- TRBJ2-1 TRBV5-1 - TGCGCCAGCAGCCCACAGACAGAACACAATGAGCAGTTCTTC CASSPQTEHNEQFF
- TRBJ1-1 TRBV30 TRBD1 TGTGCCTGGGCGACAGGGGCCCTAGGGTTGACTGAAGCTTTCTTT CAWATGALGLTEAFF
- TRBJ2-7 TRBV18 - TGTGCCAGCTCACCATTGCGAACAGCGGAATACGAGCAGTACTTC CASSPLRTAEYEQYF
few TRBJ2-7 TRBV27 TRBD2 TGTGCCAGCAGTGCTATAGCGGGAGTTTCCGAGCAGTACTTC CASSAIAGVSEQYF
- TRBJ2-3 TRBV6-1 - TGTGCCAGCAGTGAGGGCGGGGCCACCCTCACAGATACGCAGTATTTT CASSEGGATLTDTQYF
- TRBJ1-2 TRBV28 - TGTGCCAGCCTGAAGACCGGGGTCAACTATGGCTACACCTTC CASLKTGVNYGYTF
- TRBJ1-1 TRBV21-1 - TGTGCCAGCACGGGGGAGGTCACTGAAGCTTTCTTT CASTGEVTEAFF
- TRBJ2-1 TRBV4-2 TRBD2 TGTGCCAGCAGCCAAGCTAGCGGGGGGCCAGGCAATGAGCAGTTCTTC CASSQASGGPGNEQFF
- TRBJ2-5 TRBV9 TRBD1 TGTGCCAGCAGCGCTGTGGGACAGAGGGAGACCCAGTACTTC CASSAVGQRETQYF
- TRBJ2-7 TRBV6-5 TRBD2 TGTGCCACCAACAGACTAGCGGAGCACTACGAGCAGTACTTC CATNRLAEHYEQYF
- TRBJ2-1 TRBV5-4 - TGTGCCAGCAGCTTGCATTCAGGGATCAATGAGCAGTTCTTC CASSLHSGINEQFF
- TRBJ1-2 TRBV28 - TGTGCCAGCAGTTTTCCTCGGGGGAAGGGCTATGGCTACACCTTC CASSFPRGKGYGYTF
- TRBJ1-1 TRBV5-1 - TGCGCCAGCAGCCCCGCCCCACATGCTTTTACTGAAGCTTTCTTT CASSPAPHAFTEAFF
- TRBJ2-2 TRBV5-8 - TGTGCCAGCAGCTTCTGGAGGATAGACACCGGGGAGCTGTTTTTT CASSFWRIDTGELFF
- TRBJ2-1 TRBV5-1 TRBD2 TGCGCCAGCAGCTTGGCCGGGACTAGCGGGAGGGCCAACAATGAGCAGTTCTTC CASSLAGTSGRANNEQFF
- TRBJ1-1 TRBV6-5 TRBD1 TGTGCCAGCAGTTACCCCGGGACAGGGGAAGCTTTCTTT CASSYPGTGEAFF
once TRBJ2-1 TRBV7-9 - TGTGCCAGCAGGTCAATGGCTACGAGGTACAATGAGCAGTTCTTC CASRSMATRYNEQFF